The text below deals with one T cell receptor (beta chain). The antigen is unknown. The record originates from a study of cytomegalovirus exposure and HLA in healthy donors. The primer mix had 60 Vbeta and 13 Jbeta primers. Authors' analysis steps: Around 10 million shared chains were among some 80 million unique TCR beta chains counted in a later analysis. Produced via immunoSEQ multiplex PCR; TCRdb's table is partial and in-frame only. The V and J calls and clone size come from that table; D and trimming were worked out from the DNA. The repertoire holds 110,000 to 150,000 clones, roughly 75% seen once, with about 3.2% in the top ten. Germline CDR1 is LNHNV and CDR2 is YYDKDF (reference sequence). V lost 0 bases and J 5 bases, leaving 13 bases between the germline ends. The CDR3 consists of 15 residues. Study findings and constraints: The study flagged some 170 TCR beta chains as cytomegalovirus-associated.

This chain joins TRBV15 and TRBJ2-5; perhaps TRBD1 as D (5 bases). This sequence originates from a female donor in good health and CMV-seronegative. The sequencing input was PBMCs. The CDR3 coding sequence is TGTGCCACCAGCAGAGACCACCAGGGTTGGGAGACCCAGTACTTC. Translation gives CATSRDHQGWETQYF.